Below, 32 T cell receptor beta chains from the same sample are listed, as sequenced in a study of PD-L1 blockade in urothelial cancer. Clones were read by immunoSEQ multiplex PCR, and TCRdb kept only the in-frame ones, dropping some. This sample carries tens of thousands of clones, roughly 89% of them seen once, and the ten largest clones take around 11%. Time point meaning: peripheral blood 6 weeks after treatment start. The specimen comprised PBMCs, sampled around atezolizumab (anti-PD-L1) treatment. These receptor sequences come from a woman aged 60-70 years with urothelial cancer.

CDR3 DNA: TGTGCCAGCAGCAGGAAGGGCGGGTCGAACACTGAAGCTTTCTTT. Translation: CASSRKGGSNTEAFF. V and J are TRBV6-1 and TRBJ1-1; no reliable D call. The CDR3 is made up of 15 amino acids. Trimming pared 6 bases from V and 1 base from J, leaving 15 bases between. From germline, CDR1 is MNHNS and CDR2 SASEGT.

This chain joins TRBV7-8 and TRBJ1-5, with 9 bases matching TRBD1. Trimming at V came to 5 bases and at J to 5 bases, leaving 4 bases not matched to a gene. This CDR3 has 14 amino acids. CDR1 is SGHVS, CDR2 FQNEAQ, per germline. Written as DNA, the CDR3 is TGTGCCAGCAGCACGGGGACAGGGTATCAGCCCCAGCATTTT. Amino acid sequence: CASSTGTGYQPQHF.

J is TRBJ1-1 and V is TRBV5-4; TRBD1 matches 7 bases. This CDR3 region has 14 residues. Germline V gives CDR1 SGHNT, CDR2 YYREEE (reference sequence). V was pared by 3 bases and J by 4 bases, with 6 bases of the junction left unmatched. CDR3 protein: CASSSKTGATEAFF. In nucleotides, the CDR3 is TGTGCCAGCAGCTCGAAAACAGGGGCCACTGAAGCTTTCTTT.

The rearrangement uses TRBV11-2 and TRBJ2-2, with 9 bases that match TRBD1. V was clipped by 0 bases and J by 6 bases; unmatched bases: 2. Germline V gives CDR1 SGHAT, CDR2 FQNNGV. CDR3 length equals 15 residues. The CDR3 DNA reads TGTGCCAGCAGCTTAGATGGGACAGGGCCCGGGGAGCTGTTTTTT. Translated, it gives CASSLDGTGPGELFF.

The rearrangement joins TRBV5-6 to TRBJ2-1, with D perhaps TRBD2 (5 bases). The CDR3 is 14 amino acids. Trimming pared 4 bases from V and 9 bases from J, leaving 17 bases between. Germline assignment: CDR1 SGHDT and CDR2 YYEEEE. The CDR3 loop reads CASSGRLTEAEQFF. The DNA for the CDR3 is TGTGCCAGCAGCGGAAGACTGACGGAGGCTGAGCAGTTCTTC.

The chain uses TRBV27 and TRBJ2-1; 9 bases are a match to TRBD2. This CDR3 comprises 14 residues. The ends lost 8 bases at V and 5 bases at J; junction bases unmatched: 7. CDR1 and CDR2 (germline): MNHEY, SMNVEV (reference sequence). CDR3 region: CASARTSVNNEQFF. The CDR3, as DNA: TGTGCCAGCGCCCGGACTAGCGTTAACAATGAGCAGTTCTTC.

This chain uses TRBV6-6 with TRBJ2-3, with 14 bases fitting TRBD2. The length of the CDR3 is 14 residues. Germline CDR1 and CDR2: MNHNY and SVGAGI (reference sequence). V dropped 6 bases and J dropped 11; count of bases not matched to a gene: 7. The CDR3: CASREGLAGAQQYF. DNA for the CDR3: TGTGCCAGCAGGGAGGGACTAGCGGGGGCCCAGCAGTATTTT.

Here the CDR3 DNA reads TGTGCCACCAGCAGACAACCTCTCGGCAGGGGATATATGAACACTGAAGCTTTCTTT. Translating gives CATSRQPLGRGYMNTEAFF. The V gene is TRBV15, the J gene TRBJ1-1; TRBD1 might be the D (6 bases). Germline V lookup: CDR1 LNHNV, CDR2 YYDKDF (reference sequence). Trimming cost V 2 bases and J 0 bases, with 22 bases left between them. This CDR3 has 19 residues.

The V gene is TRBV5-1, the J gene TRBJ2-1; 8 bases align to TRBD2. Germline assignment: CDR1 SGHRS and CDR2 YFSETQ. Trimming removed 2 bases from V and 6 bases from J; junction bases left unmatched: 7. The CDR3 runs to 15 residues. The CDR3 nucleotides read TGCGCCAGCAGCTTAGGGCTAGCGGGTGGCAATGAGCAGTTCTTC. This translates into CASSLGLAGGNEQFF.

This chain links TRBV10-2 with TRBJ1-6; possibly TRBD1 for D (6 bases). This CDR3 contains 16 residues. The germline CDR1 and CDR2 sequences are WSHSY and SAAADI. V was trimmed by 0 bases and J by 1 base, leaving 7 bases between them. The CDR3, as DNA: TGCGCCAGCAGTGAGTCCAGGGGTTCCTATAATTCACCCCTCCACTTT. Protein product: CASSESRGSYNSPLHF.

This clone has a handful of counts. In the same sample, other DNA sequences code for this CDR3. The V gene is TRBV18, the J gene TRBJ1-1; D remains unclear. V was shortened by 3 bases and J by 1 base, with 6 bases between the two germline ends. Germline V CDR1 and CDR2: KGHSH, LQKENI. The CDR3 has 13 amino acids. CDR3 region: CASSPGGNTEAFF. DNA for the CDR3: TGTGCCAGCTCACCGGGAGGGAACACTGAAGCTTTCTTT.

In DNA, the CDR3 is TGTGCCAGCAGCTTGCAGGTGTTTCCCTACGAGCAGTACTTC. Protein product: CASSLQVFPYEQYF. The V gene is TRBV5-6, the J gene TRBJ2-7; D is undetermined. Germline CDR1 reads SGHDT; CDR2 reads YYEEEE. The CDR3 consists of 14 residues. Trimming stripped 1 base from V and 2 bases from J, with 10 bases between. The variable domain in full, with the rest retrieved from reference TRBV5-6 and TRBJ2-7, is DAGVTQSPTHLIKTRGQQVTLRCSPKSGHDTVSWYQQALGQGPQFIFQYYEEEERQRGNFPDRFSGHQFPNYSSELNVNALLLGDSALYLCASSLQVFPYEQYFGPGTRLTVT.

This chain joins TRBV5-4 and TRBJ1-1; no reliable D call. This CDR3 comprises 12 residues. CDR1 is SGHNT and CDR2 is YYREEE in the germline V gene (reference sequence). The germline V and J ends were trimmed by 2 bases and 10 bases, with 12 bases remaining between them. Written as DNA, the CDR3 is TGTGCCAGCAGCTTCGGTGCAGGCCCAGCTTTCTTT. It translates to CASSFGAGPAFF. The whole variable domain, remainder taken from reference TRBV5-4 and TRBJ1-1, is ETGVTQSPTHLIKTRGQQVTLRCSSQSGHNTVSWYQQALGQGPQFIFQYYREEENGRGNFPPRFSGLQFPNYSSELNVNALELDDSALYLCASSFGAGPAFFGQGTRLTVV.

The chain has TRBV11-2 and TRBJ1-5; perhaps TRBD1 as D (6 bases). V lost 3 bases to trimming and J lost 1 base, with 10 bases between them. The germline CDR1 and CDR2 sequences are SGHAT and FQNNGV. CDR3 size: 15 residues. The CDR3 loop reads CASSLGGRSNQPQHF. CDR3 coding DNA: TGTGCCAGCAGCTTGGGGGGGCGAAGCAATCAGCCCCAGCATTTT. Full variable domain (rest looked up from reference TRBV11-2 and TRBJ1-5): EAGVAQSPRYKIIEKRQSVAFWCNPISGHATLYWYQQILGQGPKLLIQFQNNGVVDDSQLPKDRFSAERLKGVDSTLKIQPAKLEDSAVYLCASSLGGRSNQPQHFGDGTRLSIL.

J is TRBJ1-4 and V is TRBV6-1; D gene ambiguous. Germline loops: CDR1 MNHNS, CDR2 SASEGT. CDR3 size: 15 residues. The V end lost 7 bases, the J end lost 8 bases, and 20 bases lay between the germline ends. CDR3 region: CASNPSRGSREKLFF. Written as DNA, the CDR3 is TGTGCCAGCAACCCAAGTCGAGGGTCGCGCGAAAAACTGTTTTTT.

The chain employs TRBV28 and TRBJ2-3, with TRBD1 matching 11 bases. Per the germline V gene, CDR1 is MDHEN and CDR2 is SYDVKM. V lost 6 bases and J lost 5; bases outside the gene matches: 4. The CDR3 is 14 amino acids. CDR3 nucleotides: TGTGCCAGCAGCTCGGACAGGGGGCAAGATACGCAGTATTTT. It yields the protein CASSSDRGQDTQYF.

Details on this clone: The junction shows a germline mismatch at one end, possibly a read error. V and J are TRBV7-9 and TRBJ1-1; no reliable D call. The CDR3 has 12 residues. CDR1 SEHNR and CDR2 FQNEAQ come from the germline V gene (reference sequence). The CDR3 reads CAATRLGTEAFF. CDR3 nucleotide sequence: TGCGCGGCTACAAGGCTCGGCACTGAAGCTTTCTTT. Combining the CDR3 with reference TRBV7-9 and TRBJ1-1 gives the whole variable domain DTGVSQNPRHKITKRGQNVTFRCDPISEHNRLYWYRQTLGQGPEFLTYFQNEAQLEKSRLLSDRFSAERPKGSFSTLEIQRTEQGDSAMYLCAATRLGTEAFFGQGTRLTVV.

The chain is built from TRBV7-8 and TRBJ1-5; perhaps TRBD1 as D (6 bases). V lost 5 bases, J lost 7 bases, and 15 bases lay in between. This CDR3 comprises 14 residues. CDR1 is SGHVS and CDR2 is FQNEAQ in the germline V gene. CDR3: CASSREGGDQPQHF. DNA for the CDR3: TGTGCCAGCAGCAGAGAGGGGGGGGACCAGCCCCAGCATTTT.

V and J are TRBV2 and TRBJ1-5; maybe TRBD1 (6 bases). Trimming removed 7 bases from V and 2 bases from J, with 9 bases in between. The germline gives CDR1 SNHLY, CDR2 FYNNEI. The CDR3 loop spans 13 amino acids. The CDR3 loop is CASTGGGNQPQHF. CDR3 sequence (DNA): TGTGCCAGCACGGGGGGCGGCAATCAGCCCCAGCATTTT.

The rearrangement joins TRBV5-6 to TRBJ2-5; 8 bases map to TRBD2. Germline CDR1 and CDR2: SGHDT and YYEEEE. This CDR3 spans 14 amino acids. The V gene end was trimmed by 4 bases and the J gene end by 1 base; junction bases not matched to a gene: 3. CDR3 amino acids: CASSLRGVQETQYF. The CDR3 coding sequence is TGTGCCAGCAGCCTGCGGGGGGTCCAAGAGACCCAGTACTTC.

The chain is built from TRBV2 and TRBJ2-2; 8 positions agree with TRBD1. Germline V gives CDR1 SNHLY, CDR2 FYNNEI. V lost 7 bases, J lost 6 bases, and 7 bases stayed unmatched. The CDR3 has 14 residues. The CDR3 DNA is TGTGCCAGCATCGGGACAGGAGGGGCCGGGGAGCTGTTTTTT. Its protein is CASIGTGGAGELFF.

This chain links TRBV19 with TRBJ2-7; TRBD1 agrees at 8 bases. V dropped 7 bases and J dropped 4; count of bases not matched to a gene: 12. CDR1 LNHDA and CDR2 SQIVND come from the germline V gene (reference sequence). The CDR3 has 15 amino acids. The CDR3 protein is CASTLRQGAVYEQYF. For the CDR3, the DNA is TGTGCCAGTACCCTACGCCAGGGGGCTGTTTACGAGCAGTACTTC. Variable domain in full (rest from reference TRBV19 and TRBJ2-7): DGGITQSPKYLFRKEGQNVTLSCEQNLNHDAMYWYRQDPGQGLRLIYYSQIVNDFQKGDIAEGYSVSREKKESFPLTVTSAQKNPTAFYLCASTLRQGAVYEQYFGPGTRLTVT.

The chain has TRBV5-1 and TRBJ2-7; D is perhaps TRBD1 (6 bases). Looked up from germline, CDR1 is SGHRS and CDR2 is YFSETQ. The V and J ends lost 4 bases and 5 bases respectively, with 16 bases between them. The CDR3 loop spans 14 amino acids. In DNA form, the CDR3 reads TGCGCCAGCAGCATAGGACAGTCTACCAACGAGCAGTACTTC. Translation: CASSIGQSTNEQYF.

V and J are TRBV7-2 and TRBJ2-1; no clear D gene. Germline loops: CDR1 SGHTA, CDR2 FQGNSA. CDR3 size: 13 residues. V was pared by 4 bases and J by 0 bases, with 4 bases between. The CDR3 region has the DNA TGTGCCAGCAGCTACACCTCCTACAATGAGCAGTTCTTC. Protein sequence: CASSYTSYNEQFF.

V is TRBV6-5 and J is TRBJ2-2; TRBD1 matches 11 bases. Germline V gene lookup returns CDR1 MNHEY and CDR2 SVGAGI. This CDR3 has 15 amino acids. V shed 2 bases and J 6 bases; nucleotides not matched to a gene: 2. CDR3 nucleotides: TGTGCCAGCAGTTACGCGGGACAGGGGGCCGGGGAGCTGTTTTTT. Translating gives CASSYAGQGAGELFF.

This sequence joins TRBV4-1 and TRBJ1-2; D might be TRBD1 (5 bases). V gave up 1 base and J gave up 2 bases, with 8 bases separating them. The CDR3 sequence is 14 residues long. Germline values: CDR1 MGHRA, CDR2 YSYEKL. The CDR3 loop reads CASSQVDRNYGYTF. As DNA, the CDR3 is TGCGCCAGCAGCCAAGTCGACAGAAACTATGGCTACACCTTC.

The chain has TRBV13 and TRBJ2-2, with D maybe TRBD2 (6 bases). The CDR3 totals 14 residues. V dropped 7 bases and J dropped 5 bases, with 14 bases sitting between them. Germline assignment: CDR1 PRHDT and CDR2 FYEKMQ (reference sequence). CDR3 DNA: TGTGCCAGCATGACTGGGACTGATACCGGGGAGCTGTTTTTT. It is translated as CASMTGTDTGELFF.

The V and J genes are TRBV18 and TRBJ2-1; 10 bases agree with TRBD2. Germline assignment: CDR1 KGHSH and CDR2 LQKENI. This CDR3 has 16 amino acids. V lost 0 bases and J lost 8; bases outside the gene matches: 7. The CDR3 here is CASSPPGSGRDYEQFF. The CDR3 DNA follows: TGTGCCAGCTCACCACCGGGAAGCGGGAGGGATTATGAGCAGTTCTTC.

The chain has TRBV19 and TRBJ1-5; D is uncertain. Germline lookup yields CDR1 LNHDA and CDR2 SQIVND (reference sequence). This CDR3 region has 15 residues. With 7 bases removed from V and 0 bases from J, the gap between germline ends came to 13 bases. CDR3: CASTWGDYSNQPQHF. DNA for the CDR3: TGTGCCAGTACCTGGGGAGACTATAGCAATCAGCCCCAGCATTTT.

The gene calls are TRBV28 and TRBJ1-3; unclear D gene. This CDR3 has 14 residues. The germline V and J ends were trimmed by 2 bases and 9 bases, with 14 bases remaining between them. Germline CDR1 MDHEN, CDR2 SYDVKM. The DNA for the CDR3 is TGTGCCAGCAGTTTACGAGGAGACGTGAGCACCATATATTTT. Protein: CASSLRGDVSTIYF. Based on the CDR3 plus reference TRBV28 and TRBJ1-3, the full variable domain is DVKVTQSSRYLVKRTGEKVFLECVQDMDHENMFWYRQDPGLGLRLIYFSYDVKMKEKGDIPEGYSVSREKKERFSLILESASTNQTSMYLCASSLRGDVSTIYFGEGSWLTVV.

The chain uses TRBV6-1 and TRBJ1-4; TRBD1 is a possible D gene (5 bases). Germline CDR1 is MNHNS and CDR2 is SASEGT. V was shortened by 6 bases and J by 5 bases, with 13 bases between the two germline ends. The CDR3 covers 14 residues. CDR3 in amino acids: CASRSPGGNEKLFF. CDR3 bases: TGTGCCAGCAGATCCCCGGGGGGGAATGAAAAACTGTTTTTT.

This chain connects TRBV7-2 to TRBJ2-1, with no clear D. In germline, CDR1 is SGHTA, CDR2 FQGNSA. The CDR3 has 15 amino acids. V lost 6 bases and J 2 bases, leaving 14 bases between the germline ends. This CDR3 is CASSVLVTTYNEQFF. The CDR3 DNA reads TGTGCCAGCAGTGTCCTGGTGACAACCTACAATGAGCAGTTCTTC.